A single sample is the source of the 21 T cell receptor delta chains below, sequenced in a study of γδ T cells in repeated Plasmodium falciparum infection. Vgamma9/Vdelta2+ and Vdelta2-negative gammadelta T cells were flow-sorted from PBMC for bulk sequencing. TCRdb reapplied CATT to the multiplex PCR reads. The sample has approximately 90,000 delta-chain clones, more than 0.85% seen once. Sequences were obtained from gamma-delta T cells from blood. Source of these receptors: a pool of human donors (malaria-infected and uninfected, not separated).

With respect to this clone: A read error is the likely source, as a far larger clone sits one nucleotide away. In the same sample, other DNA sequences code for this CDR3. The CDR3 loop is CACDTVLGKHSWDTRQMFF. Written as DNA, the CDR3 is TGTGCCTGCGACACCGTACTGGGGAAACACTCCTGGGACACCCGACAGATGTTTTTC. V gene TRDV2 combines with J gene TRDJ3, with 7 bases aligning to TRDD3. Germline matching of the DNA provided the J gene here, since TCRdb leaves it blank. This CDR3 is built from 19 residues. Looked up from germline, CDR1 is GEAIGNYY and CDR2 is EKD.

This clone has more than one count but fewer than ten. TCRdb records a much larger clone's protein for this DNA, with a difference at residue 4 that likely arises from a read error; the protein given is the translation of the DNA. The chain links TRDV2 to TRDJ1; 11 bases are shared with TRDD3. CDR3 length: 27 residues. Germline V lookup: CDR1 GEAIGNYY, CDR2 EKD. J gave up 0 bases and V 7 bases, and 42 bases lay outside the gene matches. This chain's CDR3 is CACGKRVQPDSLSGGYPRPPNTDKLIF. The CDR3 DNA is TGTGCCTGCGGAAAGAGGGTTCAGCCGGACTCTCTTTCTGGGGGATACCCGAGACCCCCTAACACCGATAAACTCATCTTT.

This clone was counted a few times. The translation of this DNA and the TCRdb protein of a much larger clone differ at residue 11, probably owing to a read error; the protein shown here is translated from the DNA. J is TRDJ3 and V is TRDV2; 7 bases fit TRDD3. TCRdb supplies no J gene; here it was assigned by aligning the nucleotide sequence to germline. The CDR3 sequence is 19 residues long. Germline V lookup: CDR1 GEAIGNYY, CDR2 EKD. V shed 0 bases, J shed 2 bases, and the junction held 9 bases outside the gene matches. This chain's CDR3 is CACDTAGGPSPWDTRQMFF. CDR3 in DNA: TGTGCCTGTGACACCGCTGGGGGGCCTAGCCCCTGGGACACCCGACAGATGTTTTTC.

Turning to this clone: TCRdb's protein, taken from a much larger clone, differs from this DNA's translation at residue 16, likely owing to a read error; the protein displayed comes from the DNA. The V gene is listed as TRDV2; no J gene was called; no check of the table's D call, TRDD3, against the DNA was made. The CDR3 spans 18 residues. Germline CDR1 GEAIGNYY, CDR2 EKD. This CDR3 is CACDTVAGPGGHTDKHIF. The CDR3 coding sequence is TGTGCCTGTGACACCGTCGCTGGCCCTGGGGGGCACACCGATAAACACATCTTT.

As for this clone: The protein given by TCRdb reflects a much larger clone and differs at residue 12 from this DNA's translation, likely from a read error; the protein shown is the DNA's translation. The chain combines TRDV1 with TRDJ1; D unclear. The J gene comes from matching the DNA to germline here; TCRdb lacks it. From germline, CDR1 is TSWWSYY and CDR2 QGS. V lost 3 bases, J lost 7 bases, and 21 bases lay in between. The CDR3 runs 16 residues. Written as DNA, the CDR3 is TGTGCTCTTGGGGACAAGGTACTGATCCCGTCCGGTAAACTCATCTTT. It specifies CALGDKVLIPSGKLIF.

In its sample, this clone was seen a few times. TCRdb pairs this DNA with a much larger clone's protein that differs at residue 13, likely a read error; the protein shown was translated from the DNA. The rearrangement uses TRDV2 and TRDJ1; 12 nucleotides agree with TRDD3. TCRdb offers no J gene call, so here the DNA was matched to germline to obtain one. Germline trimming cut 0 bases from V and 0 bases from J; bases unmatched to any gene: 10. CDR1 and CDR2 (germline): GEAIGNYY, EKD. CDR3 length: 19 amino acids. The CDR3, as DNA: TGTGCCTGTGACACCGTGGCCCTGGGGGATACGCATTACACCGATAAACTCATCTTT. Encoded protein: CACDTVALGDTHYTDKLIF.

This clone was seen at least ten times. Possible read error: a much larger clone is one base away. This CDR3 is also generated by other DNA sequences in the sample. This sequence joins TRDV1 and TRDJ4; 9 nucleotides align to TRDD3. Germline V gene data show CDR1 as TSWWSYY and CDR2 as QGS. The trim removed 4 bases at V and 3 bases at J, leaving 18 bases unmatched. The CDR3 runs to 18 residues. DNA for the CDR3: TGTGCTCTTGGGGGCTTACTCGAACTGGGGGACATGAAGGGACCCCTGATCTTT. Protein product: CALGGLLELGDMKGPLIF.

This clone has at least ten counts. A far larger clone is one base from this, pointing to a likely read error. The identical CDR3 is also encoded by other nucleotide sequences in the sample. J is TRDJ1 and V is TRDV1; 12 bases match TRDD3. This CDR3 has 19 amino acids. Germline CDR1 TSWWSYY, CDR2 QGS. Here the CDR3 DNA reads TGTGCTCTTGGGGAACTGGTCCGAATACTGGGGGATACCGGGGATAAACTTATCTTT. It translates to CALGELVRILGDTGDKLIF.

This clone was observed a few times. For this DNA, TCRdb reports the protein of a much larger clone, which diverges at residue 4, most likely from a read error; the protein presented here is translated directly from the DNA. The chain has TRDV2 and TRDJ1, with 9 bases matching TRDD3. J gave up 2 bases and V 6 bases, and 12 bases lay outside the gene matches. In germline, CDR1 is GEAIGNYY, CDR2 EKD. CDR3 length: 16 residues. The CDR3 sequence: CACYVLGDFGTDKLIF. DNA of the CDR3: TGTGCCTGTTACGTTCTGGGGGATTTTGGGACCGATAAACTCATCTTT.

This clone was counted only a few times. The protein TCRdb lists belongs to a much larger clone and differs from this DNA's translation at residue 10, which points to a read error; the protein shown is made from the DNA. Other DNA variants within this sample encode the same CDR3. This chain uses TRDV2 with TRDJ1; D uncertain. Trimming pared 4 bases from V and 8 bases from J, leaving 22 bases between. CDR1 is GEAIGNYY, CDR2 EKD, per germline. CDR3 length: 15 residues. In nucleotides, the CDR3 is TGTGCCTGTGATTGCGTGGCGGGAGACCGGGGCAAACTCATCTTT. Encoded protein: CACDCVAGDRGKLIF.

Points on this clone: Since a far larger clone is one base different, this is likely a read error. Other nucleotide sequences from this sample produce the same CDR3. This rearrangement joins TRDV1 to TRDJ1; 12 bases line up with TRDD3. The J gene, absent from TCRdb, was called here by matching the DNA to germline. V shed 3 bases, J shed 3 bases, and the junction held 20 bases outside the gene matches. This CDR3 has 21 residues. CDR1 and CDR2 (germline): TSWWSYY, QGS. Here the CDR3 DNA reads TGTGCTCTTGGGGACCGGCCCTCTCGCCACTGGGGGATACCCATGGCCGATAAACTCATCTTT. Its translation: CALGDRPSRHWGIPMADKLIF.

A note on this clone: A far larger clone differs by one base, so this is likely a read error. Other nucleotide sequences in the sample specify the same CDR3. The chain joins TRDV2 to TRDJ3; TRDD3 matches at 12 bases. Germline matching of the DNA provided the J gene here, since TCRdb leaves it blank. CDR1 is GEAIGNYY, CDR2 EKD, per germline. The CDR3 is made up of 20 amino acids. Here the CDR3 reads CACDTRLGDTRPWDTRQMFF. CDR3 bases: TGCGCCTGTGACACCCGGCTGGGGGATACGAGGCCCTGGGACACCCGACAGATGTTTTTC.

The sample holds many counts of this clone. This is likely an artifact of a read error, given a far larger clone one base away. This same CDR3 is encoded by further DNA sequences in the sample. The chain employs TRDV2 and TRDJ1; tentatively, D is TRDD3 (5 bases). The CDR3 length is 14 residues. CDR1 is GEAIGNYY, CDR2 EKD, per germline. CDR3 nucleotide sequence: TGTGCCTGTGACACGATGGGGCTAACCGATAAGCTCATCTTT. Protein product: CACDTMGLTDKLIF.

Points on this clone: This likely came from a read error, as a far larger clone is one base away. The sample carries other DNA sequences with the same CDR3. CDR3 in DNA: TGTGCCTGTGACCCCTCCTTCCGGCTGGCCACTGATAAACTCATCTTT. This codes for CACDPSFRLATDKLIF. V and J are TRDV2 and TRDJ1; TRDD2 might be the D (6 bases). Here the J gene came from matching the DNA to germline, since TCRdb omits it. From germline, CDR1 is GEAIGNYY and CDR2 EKD. This CDR3 contains 16 residues. Trimming removed 3 bases from V and 5 bases from J, with 21 bases in between.

This clone was detected only a few times. The protein TCRdb gives is from a much larger clone and does not agree with this DNA's translation at residue 19, likely a read error; the protein shown here comes from the DNA. No J gene call was made, and the V gene is TRDV1; no check of the table's D call, TRDD3, against the DNA was made. CDR1 and CDR2 (germline): TSWWSYY, QGS. The CDR3 totals 21 residues. The CDR3 DNA follows: TGTGCTCTTGGGAAAGGCTCCTACGGGAGAGTACGATTAGGGTACACCGATAAACCCATCTTT. Translated: CALGKGSYGRVRLGYTDKPIF.

This clone has at least ten counts. This chain joins TRDV1 and TRDJ1; 10 positions agree with TRDD3. With 5 bases clipped from V and 2 bases from J, the junction kept 20 bases outside the gene matches. Germline-derived CDR1 and CDR2 are TSWWSYY and QGS. This CDR3 comprises 20 residues. This chain's CDR3 is CALGSRPFLGLLGDTDKLIF. The CDR3 coding sequence is TGTGCTCTTGGGTCCCGACCCTTCCTAGGGTTACTGGGGGATACCGATAAACTCATCTTT.

About this clone itself: For this DNA, TCRdb reports the protein of a much larger clone, which diverges at residue 8, most likely from a read error; the protein presented here is translated directly from the DNA. This chain uses TRDV1 with TRDJ1, with TRDD3 identical over 12 bases. After removal of 2 bases from V and 8 bases from J, the junction contained 24 bases not matched to a gene. Germline CDR1 reads TSWWSYY; CDR2 reads QGS. The CDR3 covers 21 residues. This chain's CDR3 is CALGETLRFTGYWGILGKLIF. The CDR3 coding sequence is TGTGCTCTTGGGGAAACCTTAAGATTCACGGGGTACTGGGGGATACTGGGGAAACTCATCTTT.

This clone appeared a few times. It differs at one base from a far larger clone, so likely a read error. Additional DNA sequences in this sample encode the identical CDR3. The V gene call reads TRDV1; no J gene was called; the table's TRDD3 call for D was not verified on the DNA. CDR3 length: 18 amino acids. Germline V gene lookup returns CDR1 TSWWSYY and CDR2 QGS. The CDR3 spells CALGVSSFLRGYTDKLIF. For the CDR3, the DNA is TGTGCTCTTGGGGTTTCTTCTTTCCTACGGGGGTACACCGATAAGCTCATCTTT.

This clone came up a few times. This likely reflects a read error, since a far larger clone is one base away. Different DNA sequences within this sample yield the same CDR3. The J gene is TRDJ1, the V gene TRDV2; 8 bases line up with TRDD2. TCRdb is silent on the J gene; assignment here came from matching the DNA to germline. Germline V CDR1 and CDR2: GEAIGNYY, EKD. The CDR3 spans 23 residues. The CDR3 DNA follows: TGCGCCTGTGACACGATTCGGGGCTCTTCCTACGAGCAGGGGGAACTACACACCGATAAACTCATCTTT. This codes for CACDTIRGSSYEQGELHTDKLIF.

Of note for this clone: This probably arose from a read error, given a far larger clone one base away. The sample has other DNA sequences that encode this CDR3 too. The V and J genes are TRDV1 and TRDJ1; TRDD3 matches at 11 bases. The J gene, not given by TCRdb, was assigned here from a germline match of the nucleotide sequence. There are 18 residues in the CDR3. Per the germline V gene, CDR1 is TSWWSYY and CDR2 is QGS. In nucleotides, the CDR3 is TGTGCTCTTATTCCTACGCTGGGGGATACCCCGTACACCGACAAACTCATCTTT. Translation: CALIPTLGDTPYTDKLIF.

A word on this clone: TCRdb attributes to this sequence the protein of a much larger clone, which differs from the DNA translation at residue 6; a read error is likely, and the protein displayed is translated from the DNA. The CDR3 here is CACDPVLGDDKLIF. The CDR3 DNA reads as TGTGCCTGTGACCCTGTACTGGGTGATGATAAACTCATCTTT. J is TRDJ1 and V is TRDV2; tentatively, D is TRDD3 (6 bases). Deletions cut 3 bases from V and 5 bases from J, with 15 bases between. Germline CDR1 is GEAIGNYY and CDR2 is EKD. The CDR3 runs 14 residues.